These 32 T cell receptor beta chains share one sample of origin, sequenced in a study of shared clonotypes between healthy human individuals. CD45RO-negative cells were positively selected for CCR7, leaving out terminally differentiated effector memory CD45RA+ cells. The data were produced by immunoSEQ multiplex PCR, yet TCRdb's version contains in-frame clones alone and is incomplete. This table has 630,000 or so clones, nearly 98% appearing once. Sequencing used naive CD8+ T cells sorted from blood. The receptors come from a man aged 25-40 years in good health.

Here the CDR3 reads CASSLEAGGGETQYF. DNA of the CDR3: TGTGCCAGCAGCTTGGAGGCGGGAGGGGGCGAGACCCAGTACTTC. The V gene is TRBV5-6, the J gene TRBJ2-5, with 9 bases that match TRBD2. Per the germline V gene, CDR1 is SGHDT and CDR2 is YYEEEE. The V and J ends lost 0 bases and 5 bases, in that order; junction bases with no gene match: 5. This CDR3 has 15 amino acids.

The chain recombines TRBV29-1 with TRBJ2-2; 8 nucleotides align to TRBD2. The CDR3 sequence is 17 residues long. CDR1 and CDR2 (germline): SQVTM, ANQGSEA. V lost 6 bases, J lost 3 bases, and 15 bases stayed unmatched. CDR3 in amino acids: CSVYRAGGTVDTGELFF. In nucleotides, the CDR3 is TGCAGCGTGTATAGGGCGGGAGGAACCGTTGACACCGGGGAGCTGTTTTTT.

The genes are TRBV29-1 and TRBJ2-2; no reliable D call. CDR3 length equals 13 residues. V was pared by 2 bases and J by 2 bases, with 6 bases between. CDR1 SQVTM and CDR2 ANQGSEA come from the germline V gene. CDR3: CSVEQDNTGELFF. For the CDR3, the DNA is TGCAGCGTTGAACAGGATAACACCGGGGAGCTGTTTTTT.

This chain joins TRBV14 and TRBJ2-1; perhaps TRBD2 as D (5 bases). V lost 4 bases to trimming and J lost 1 base, with 14 bases between them. The CDR3 totals 16 residues. Germline CDR1 SGHDN, CDR2 FVKESK. In DNA form, the CDR3 reads TGTGCCAGCAGCCTGACGGGGAAACGTTCCTACAATGAGCAGTTCTTC. Amino acid sequence: CASSLTGKRSYNEQFF.

This chain links TRBV7-8 with TRBJ2-7; 9 bases are a match to TRBD2. Germline V gene sequence: CDR1 SGHVS, CDR2 FQNEAQ. With V trimmed by 8 bases and J by 6 bases, 14 bases remained unmatched. CDR3 length equals 15 residues. The DNA of the CDR3 is TGTGCCAGCCGAGGTCGGCGGGAGGGCCCGGGCGAGCAGTACTTC. Translated: CASRGRREGPGEQYF.

The chain couples TRBV14 to TRBJ2-7; TRBD2 matches 10 bases. The CDR3 has 14 amino acids. Trimming removed 3 bases from V and 2 bases from J; junction bases left unmatched: 1. Germline values: CDR1 SGHDN, CDR2 FVKESK. CDR3 nucleotides: TGTGCCAGCAGCCATCTAGCGGGAGCCTACGAGCAGTACTTC. Translated, it gives CASSHLAGAYEQYF.

The chain employs TRBV9 and TRBJ2-5, with unresolved D. The germline gives CDR1 SGDLS, CDR2 YYNGEE. V was cut by 3 bases and J by 1 base, with 4 bases left in between. The CDR3 is made up of 12 amino acids. This CDR3 is CASSASQETQYF. CDR3 nucleotides: TGTGCCAGCAGCGCCTCCCAAGAGACCCAGTACTTC.

The chain has TRBV12-5 and TRBJ2-7, with TRBD2 matching 11 bases. Losses at the gene ends were 0 bases for V and 1 base for J; bases not matched to a gene: 8. The CDR3 runs to 18 residues. From germline, CDR1 is LGHNT and CDR2 FRNRAP. CDR3 residues: CASGLVPWGLADSYEQYF. DNA for the CDR3: TGTGCTAGTGGTTTGGTACCCTGGGGACTAGCGGATTCCTACGAGCAGTACTTC. Drawing the rest from reference TRBV12-5 and TRBJ2-7, the complete variable domain is DARVTQTPRHKVTEMGQEVTMRCQPILGHNTVFWYRQTMMQGLELLAYFRNRAPLDDSGMPKDRFSAEMPDATLATLKIQPSEPRDSAVYFCASGLVPWGLADSYEQYFGPGTRLTVT.

For this clone: The sample holds other DNA sequences that translate to the same CDR3. The chain is built from TRBV7-2 and TRBJ2-1; TRBD2 matches 9 bases. CDR1 and CDR2 (germline): SGHTA, FQGNSA. The CDR3 spans 15 residues. The J segment lost 4 bases and the V segment lost 2 bases, leaving 3 bases of the junction unmatched. The CDR3 here is CASSLLAGAYNEQFF. CDR3 coding DNA: TGTGCCAGCAGCTTATTAGCGGGAGCTTACAATGAGCAGTTCTTC.

J is TRBJ2-7 and V is TRBV7-8; the match to TRBD2 covers 9 bases. V trimming: 1 base; J trimming: 4 bases; junction bases outside the gene matches: 5. Germline V gene data show CDR1 as SGHVS and CDR2 as FQNEAQ. CDR3 size: 15 residues. The DNA for the CDR3 is TGTGCCAGCAGCTTAGGTGCTAGCGGGAAGTACGAGCAGTACTTC. Protein: CASSLGASGKYEQYF.

This chain uses TRBV10-3 with TRBJ1-2; TRBD1 aligns across 8 bases. Germline assignment: CDR1 ENHRY and CDR2 SYGVKD. This CDR3 contains 14 residues. The V and J ends lost 6 bases and 6 bases, in that order; junction bases with no gene match: 9. As DNA, the CDR3 is TGTGCCATCAGGTGGGGACAGGCGGAGGATGGCTACACCTTC. It translates to CAIRWGQAEDGYTF.

The rearrangement joins TRBV11-2 to TRBJ2-3; maybe TRBD2 (5 bases). V lost 3 bases and J 4 bases, leaving 23 bases between the germline ends. CDR3 size: 18 residues. In germline, CDR1 is SGHAT, CDR2 FQNNGV. In DNA form, the CDR3 reads TGTGCCAGCAGCTTGGACTCTCTTGACCCTTTCACGGCAGATACGCAGTATTTT. Translation gives CASSLDSLDPFTADTQYF.

Concerning this clone itself: Other DNA variants within this sample encode the same CDR3. The chain uses TRBV7-2 and TRBJ2-7; 13 nucleotides line up with TRBD2. The junction had 5 bases not matched to a gene; V was cut back by 5 bases and J by 4 bases. Germline V gene lookup returns CDR1 SGHTA and CDR2 FQGNSA. The CDR3 is 15 amino acids. DNA of the CDR3: TGTGCCAGCAGCCTCCGGACTAGCGGGAGTTACGAGCAGTACTTC. The encoded protein is CASSLRTSGSYEQYF.

The V gene is TRBV15, the J gene TRBJ2-5; the match to TRBD1 covers 8 bases. The J segment lost 1 base and the V segment lost 4 bases, leaving 2 bases of the junction unmatched. Per the germline V gene, CDR1 is LNHNV and CDR2 is YYDKDF (reference sequence). The CDR3 is made up of 14 amino acids. In DNA form, the CDR3 reads TGTGCCACCAGCATTGGACAGGGCCAAGAGACCCAGTACTTC. Translating gives CATSIGQGQETQYF.

The chain joins TRBV7-9 to TRBJ2-1; 10 positions agree with TRBD2. The V gene's germline CDR1 is SEHNR and CDR2 FQNEAQ (reference sequence). Germline trimming cut 4 bases from V and 9 bases from J; bases unmatched to any gene: 12. The CDR3 contains 16 residues. The CDR3 nucleotides are TGTGCCAGCAGCTCGCTAGCGGGAGTAAGTCGAGGTGAGCAGTTCTTC. Amino acids: CASSSLAGVSRGEQFF.

This clone was detected once. The V call is TRBV6-5, the J call TRBJ2-7; 11 bases line up with TRBD2. The CDR3 has 15 amino acids. Germline V CDR1 and CDR2: MNHEY, SVGAGI. J was trimmed by 5 bases and V by 2 bases; bases with no gene match: 5. The CDR3 reads CASSYIAGGVNEQYF. CDR3 nucleotides: TGTGCCAGCAGTTACATAGCGGGAGGGGTCAACGAGCAGTACTTC.

The chain has TRBV5-1 and TRBJ1-2; 7 nucleotides match TRBD1. Germline CDR1 reads SGHRS; CDR2 reads YFSETQ. J was trimmed by 6 bases and V by 2 bases; bases with no gene match: 13. This CDR3 region has 16 residues. Here the CDR3 reads CASSFRTGQPKHGYTF. The CDR3 nucleotides are TGCGCCAGCAGCTTTCGGACAGGACAACCCAAACATGGCTACACCTTC.

V is TRBV10-3 and J is TRBJ2-7; TRBD1 agrees at 11 bases. The CDR3 has 15 amino acids. Germline values: CDR1 ENHRY, CDR2 SYGVKD. The V gene end was trimmed by 0 bases and the J gene end by 6 bases; junction bases not matched to a gene: 4. In nucleotides, the CDR3 is TGTGCCATCAGTGAGTCGTTCGGGACAGGGGGCGAGCAGTACTTC. As protein: CAISESFGTGGEQYF.

The J gene is TRBJ1-3, the V gene TRBV5-1; the match to TRBD1 covers 9 bases. V gave up 4 bases and J gave up 0 bases; unmatched junction bases: 8. CDR3 length: 17 amino acids. Germline lookup yields CDR1 SGHRS and CDR2 YFSETQ. The chain's CDR3 is CASSGEQGAFSGNTIYF. The CDR3 bases are TGCGCCAGCAGCGGTGAACAGGGGGCGTTCTCTGGAAACACCATATATTTT.

The chain couples TRBV18 to TRBJ2-1; D tentatively fits TRBD1 or TRBD2 (5 bases each). CDR3 length equals 14 residues. Germline assignment: CDR1 KGHSH and CDR2 LQKENI. Trimming pared 3 bases from V and 8 bases from J, leaving 14 bases between. Here the CDR3 DNA reads TGTGCCAGCTCACCCCAGGGAGTCCTTGATGAGCAGTTCTTC. It translates to CASSPQGVLDEQFF.

This clone came up once. This chain links TRBV6-1 with TRBJ2-7, with D unresolved. Germline CDR1 is MNHNS and CDR2 is SASEGT. The V end was cut by 2 bases, the J end by 3 bases, with 14 bases between. The CDR3 spans 15 residues. Here the CDR3 DNA reads TGTGCCAGCAGTGAAAATCCGGGCCGAGACTACGAGCAGTACTTC. Translating it yields CASSENPGRDYEQYF.

This clone came up a few times. The same CDR3 is also encoded by other DNA sequences in this sample. The chain couples TRBV19 to TRBJ2-7, with 11 bases identical to TRBD1. V lost 4 bases to trimming and J lost 2 bases; unmatched junction nucleotides: 1. Germline V gene sequence: CDR1 LNHDA, CDR2 SQIVND (reference sequence). The CDR3 runs 14 residues. This CDR3 is CASSTGQGAYEQYF. The CDR3 DNA reads TGTGCCAGTAGTACGGGACAGGGGGCCTACGAGCAGTACTTC.

The chain is built from TRBV29-1 and TRBJ2-7; TRBD1 is a possible D gene (7 bases). The CDR3 is 14 amino acids. Germline lookup yields CDR1 SQVTM and CDR2 ANQGSEA. With 0 bases removed from V and 4 bases from J, the gap between germline ends came to 13 bases. For the CDR3, the DNA is TGCAGCGTTGAAGATCACCAGGGGGGTTACGAGCAGTACTTC. This gives the protein CSVEDHQGGYEQYF.

The V call is TRBV19, the J call TRBJ1-5; a weak D match, TRBD1 (6 bases). The CDR3 is 12 residues long. CDR1 is LNHDA, CDR2 SQIVND, per germline (reference sequence). The V gene lost 7 bases and the J gene lost 6 bases, with 10 bases spanning the gap. The CDR3 protein is CASTEGGQPQHF. The CDR3 bases are TGTGCCAGTACTGAAGGGGGTCAGCCCCAGCATTTT.

This chain connects TRBV7-9 to TRBJ2-1; possible D gene TRBD2, 5 bases. The CDR3 has 13 residues. CDR1 and CDR2 (germline): SEHNR, FQNEAQ (reference sequence). Trimming removed 7 bases from V and 9 bases from J, with 16 bases in between. The CDR3 nucleotides read TGTGCCAGCAACGTGCCCCCAGCGGCTGAGCAGTTCTTC. This translates into CASNVPPAAEQFF.

The chain joins TRBV11-2 to TRBJ2-2; TRBD2 is a possible D gene (5 bases). The ends were cut back, 1 base at V and 8 bases at J, with 8 bases in the middle. Germline CDR1 reads SGHAT; CDR2 reads FQNNGV. The CDR3 length is 13 residues. CDR3 nucleotide sequence: TGTGCCAGCAGCTTAGGACTAATGGGGGAGCTGTTTTTT. Translating it yields CASSLGLMGELFF.

The chain has TRBV5-1 and TRBJ2-3; 9 nucleotides agree with TRBD2. CDR1 and CDR2 from the germline V gene are SGHRS and YFSETQ. CDR3 length: 17 residues. J was trimmed by 6 bases and V by 0 bases; bases with no gene match: 11. DNA of the CDR3: TGCGCCAGCAGCTTGGCCAATGGGCTAGCGGGATCGGATACGCAGTATTTT. Residues: CASSLANGLAGSDTQYF.

The CDR3 coding sequence is TGTGCCATCACCGAGTCTTGGTTTCGGGGGAAATTGTACTTC. As protein: CAITESWFRGKLYF. The rearrangement links TRBV10-3 to TRBJ2-7; a possible D gene is TRBD2 (6 bases). The CDR3 covers 14 residues. V lost 7 bases and J 12 bases, leaving 25 bases between the germline ends. The V gene's germline CDR1 is ENHRY and CDR2 SYGVKD.

This chain connects TRBV9 to TRBJ2-4; D may be TRBD1 (6 bases). The V end was cut by 1 base, the J end by 3 bases, with 11 bases between. The CDR3 spans 15 residues. Germline CDR1 is SGDLS and CDR2 is YYNGEE. In DNA form, the CDR3 reads TGTGCCAGCAGCGTATCAGGGGCAGTCAAAAACATTCAGTACTTC. Its protein product is CASSVSGAVKNIQYF.

This rearrangement joins TRBV5-6 to TRBJ1-5; TRBD1 aligns across 7 bases. J gave up 9 bases and V 4 bases, and 4 bases lay outside the gene matches. CDR1 is SGHDT and CDR2 is YYEEEE in the germline V gene. CDR3 size: 12 residues. The CDR3 DNA follows: TGTGCCAGCAGCGGACAGGACGGGCCCCAGCATTTT. It codes for CASSGQDGPQHF.

The chain recombines TRBV27 with TRBJ2-7, with D hard to call. The CDR3 loop spans 15 amino acids. The germline CDR1 and CDR2 sequences are MNHEY and SMNVEV (reference sequence). Trimming took 2 bases from V and 1 from J, leaving 12 bases between them. The CDR3 sequence: CASSLGPPVSYEQYF. In DNA form, the CDR3 reads TGTGCCAGCAGTTTAGGGCCGCCGGTATCCTACGAGCAGTACTTC.

CDR3 nucleotide sequence: TGCAGCGTTGCCGAGCAGGAGCGGGGCTATGGCTACACCTTC. Protein: CSVAEQERGYGYTF. This chain connects TRBV29-1 to TRBJ1-2; D ambiguous. This CDR3 comprises 14 residues. Trimming pared 4 bases from V and 4 bases from J, leaving 16 bases between. Germline V gives CDR1 SQVTM, CDR2 ANQGSEA.